The clone carrying this T cell receptor beta chain was counted between two and nine times. This CDR3 is also generated by other DNA sequences in the sample. Methods used by the authors: Reference gene primers were amplified, and this amplification served to estimate nucleated cell counts. Produced via immunoSEQ multiplex PCR; TCRdb's table is partial and in-frame only. V, J and clone size were drawn from that table, and D and trimming were deduced from the DNA. The sample has over 150,000 clones; around three quarters are singletons. The record originates from a study of blood T cell repertoires in COVID-19. The cohort comprised adults aged roughly 18 to 95 years residing in 24 US areas. Germline assignment: CDR1 KGHSH and CDR2 LQKENI. V was trimmed by 1 base and J by 3 bases, leaving 6 bases between them. The CDR3 spans 13 residues.

This rearrangement joins TRBV18 to TRBJ1-1; possibly TRBD1 for D (6 bases). This clonotype originated in a woman aged 70 to 79 in a cohort exposed to, infected with or recovered from COVID-19 (not recorded which). Sequencing was performed on PBMCs or T cells enriched from blood (not recorded which). The CDR3 region is CASSPQGDTEAFF. The CDR3 region has the DNA TGTGCCAGCTCACCACAGGGGGACACTGAAGCTTTCTTT.